The entry that follows covers one T cell receptor (beta chain) sequence. The antigen remains unidentified. This sample is part of a study of a mutant IDH1 vaccine in newly diagnosed glioma. Overall study: Vaccinations were initiated 4-6 weeks following radiotherapy alone, or were given together with temozolomide cycles. Former treatment meant radiotherapy, temozolomide, or both; the majority had gotten both.

This CDR3 has 17 amino acids. Germline V CDR1 and CDR2: LNHDA, SQIVND (reference sequence). V was trimmed by 3 bases and J by 3 bases, leaving 18 bases between them. Study-wide results and caveats: It seemed that pseudoprogression was not linked to changes in the top peripheral T cell clonotypes. In 90% to 95% of patients, immune responses induced by the vaccine occurred.

Repertoires were generated with immunoSEQ multiplex PCR, while TCRdb's copy carries only in-frame clones and drops some. This sample has some 48,000 clones, with about three quarters found just once. The time point: week 35, safety follow-up. Doses of 300 ug of mutant IDH1 20-mer peptide were given with topical imiquimod. This TCR was sampled from a man between 40 and 49 years old with glioma. This sample comprised PBMCs, obtained from a glioma patient whose treatment included an IDH1 peptide vaccine. This sequence joins TRBV19 and TRBJ1-3; D call uncertain. The CDR3 nucleotides are TGTGCCAGTAGTATTATCGTAGGTGGGGAAGGTGGAAACACCATATATTTT. Its protein product is CASSIIVGGEGGNTIYF. The variable domain in full, with the rest retrieved from reference TRBV19 and TRBJ1-3, is DGGITQSPKYLFRKEGQNVTLSCEQNLNHDAMYWYRQDPGQGLRLIYYSQIVNDFQKGDIAEGYSVSREKKESFPLTVTSAQKNPTAFYLCASSIIVGGEGGNTIYFGEGSWLTVV.